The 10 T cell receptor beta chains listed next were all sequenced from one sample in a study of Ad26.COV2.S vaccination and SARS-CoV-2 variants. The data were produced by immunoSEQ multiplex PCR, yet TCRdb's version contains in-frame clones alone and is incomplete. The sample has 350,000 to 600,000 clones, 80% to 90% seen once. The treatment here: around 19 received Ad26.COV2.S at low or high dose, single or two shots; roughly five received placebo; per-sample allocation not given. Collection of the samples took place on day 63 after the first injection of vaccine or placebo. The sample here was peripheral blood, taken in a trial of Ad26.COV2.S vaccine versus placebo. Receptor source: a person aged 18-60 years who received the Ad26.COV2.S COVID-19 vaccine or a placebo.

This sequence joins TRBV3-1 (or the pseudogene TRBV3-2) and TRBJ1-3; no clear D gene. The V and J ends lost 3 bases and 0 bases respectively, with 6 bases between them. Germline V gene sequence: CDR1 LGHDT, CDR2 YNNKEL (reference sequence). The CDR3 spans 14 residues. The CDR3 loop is CASSQSDSGNTIYF. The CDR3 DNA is TGTGCCAGCAGCCAGTCGGACTCTGGAAACACCATATATTTT.

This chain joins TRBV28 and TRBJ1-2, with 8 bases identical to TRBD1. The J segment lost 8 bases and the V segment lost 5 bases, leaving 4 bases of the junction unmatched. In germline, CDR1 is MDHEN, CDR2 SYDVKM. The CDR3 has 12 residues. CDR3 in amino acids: CASSPPGGGYTF. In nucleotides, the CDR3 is TGTGCCAGCAGTCCCCCAGGGGGCGGCTACACCTTC.

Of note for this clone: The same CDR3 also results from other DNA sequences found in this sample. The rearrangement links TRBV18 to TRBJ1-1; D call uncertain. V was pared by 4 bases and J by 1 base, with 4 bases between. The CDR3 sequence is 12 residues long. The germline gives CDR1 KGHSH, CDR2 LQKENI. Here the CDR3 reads CASSRQNTEAFF. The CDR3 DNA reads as TGTGCCAGCTCACGGCAGAACACTGAAGCTTTCTTT.

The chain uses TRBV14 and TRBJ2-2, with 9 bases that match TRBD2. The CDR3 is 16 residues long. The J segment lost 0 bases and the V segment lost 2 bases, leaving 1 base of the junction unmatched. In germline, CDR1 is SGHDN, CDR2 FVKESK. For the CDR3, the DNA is TGTGCCAGCAGCCAACTAGCGGGGCCGAACACCGGGGAGCTGTTTTTT. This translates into CASSQLAGPNTGELFF.

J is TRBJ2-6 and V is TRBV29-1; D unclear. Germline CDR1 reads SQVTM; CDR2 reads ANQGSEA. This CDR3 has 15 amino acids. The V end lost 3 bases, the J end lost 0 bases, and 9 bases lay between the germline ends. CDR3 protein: CSVEIWGSGANVLTF. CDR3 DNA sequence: TGCAGCGTTGAGATCTGGGGCTCTGGGGCCAACGTCCTGACTTTC.

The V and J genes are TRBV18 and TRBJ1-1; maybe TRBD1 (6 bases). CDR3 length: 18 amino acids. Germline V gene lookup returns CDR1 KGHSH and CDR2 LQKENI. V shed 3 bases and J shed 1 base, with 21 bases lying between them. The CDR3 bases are TGTGCCAGCTCACCCGTAGTAAACCGACAGGTGGGGAACACTGAAGCTTTCTTT. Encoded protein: CASSPVVNRQVGNTEAFF.

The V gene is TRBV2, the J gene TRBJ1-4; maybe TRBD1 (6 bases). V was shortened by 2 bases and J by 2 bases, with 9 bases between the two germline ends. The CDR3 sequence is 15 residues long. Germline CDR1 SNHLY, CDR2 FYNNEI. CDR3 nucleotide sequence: TGTGCCAGCAGTGAAACAGGGTTCACTAATGAAAAACTGTTTTTT. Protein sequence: CASSETGFTNEKLFF.

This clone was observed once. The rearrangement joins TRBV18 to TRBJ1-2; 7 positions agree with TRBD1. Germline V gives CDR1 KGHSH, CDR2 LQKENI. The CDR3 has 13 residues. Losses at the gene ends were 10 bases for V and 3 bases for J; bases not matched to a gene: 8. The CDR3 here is CATQTGTDYGYTF. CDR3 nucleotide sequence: TGTGCCACCCAGACCGGGACAGACTATGGCTACACCTTC. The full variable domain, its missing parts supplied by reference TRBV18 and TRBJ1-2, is NAGVMQNPRHLVRRRGQEARLRCSPMKGHSHVYWYRQLPEEGLKFMVYLQKENIIDESGMPKERFSAEFPKEGPSILRIQQVVRGDSAAYFCATQTGTDYGYTFGSGTRLTVV.

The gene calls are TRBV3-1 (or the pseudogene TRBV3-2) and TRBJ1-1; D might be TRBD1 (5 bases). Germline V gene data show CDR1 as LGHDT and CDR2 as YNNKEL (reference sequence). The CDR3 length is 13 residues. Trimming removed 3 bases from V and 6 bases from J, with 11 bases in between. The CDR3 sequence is CASSQGTLSEAFF. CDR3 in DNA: TGTGCCAGCAGCCAGGGGACCCTCTCTGAAGCTTTCTTT.

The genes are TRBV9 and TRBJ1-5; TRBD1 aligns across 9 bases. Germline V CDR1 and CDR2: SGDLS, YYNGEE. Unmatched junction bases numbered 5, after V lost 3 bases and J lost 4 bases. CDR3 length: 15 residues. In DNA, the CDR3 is TGTGCCAGCAGCGCGGGGACAGGGCCTAATCAGCCCCAGCATTTT. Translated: CASSAGTGPNQPQHF.